This is a list of T cell receptor beta chains from one sample in a study of regulatory T cells in long-lasting Graves disease. TCRdb recomputed calls from the multiplex PCR reads with MiXCR, one row per CDR3 protein. The data show roughly 260,000 distinct CDR3 sequences, about 17% seen once. These data also featured in a second study, about T cells in Graves' hyperthyroidism and ophthalmopathy.

The specimen was peripheral blood mononuclear cells (PBMCs), collected at new diagnosis, from a patient treated with antithyroid drugs. These receptor sequences come from a woman aged 30 to 39 with Graves disease. CDR3s include the opening cysteine and the closing phenylalanine or tryptophan. Fields, in order: J gene, clone size, D gene, V gene, CDR3 protein, CDR3 DNA. D genes are given only for firm matches. Size is omitted from some rows. Given values are once, few, many or a class for expanded clones.

j_call: TRBJ2-2; clone_size: many; d_call: TRBD1; v_call: TRBV6-5; cdr3_aa: CASSSDRGNTGELFF; cdr3_nt: TGTGCCAGCAGTTCGGACAGGGGGAACACCGGGGAGCTGTTTTTT
j_call: TRBJ1-1; clone_size: many; d_call: -; v_call: TRBV29-1; cdr3_aa: CSVAGGVTEAFF; cdr3_nt: TGCAGCGTTGCGGGGGGGGTCACTGAAGCTTTCTTT
j_call: TRBJ2-3; clone_size: -; d_call: -; v_call: TRBV18; cdr3_aa: CASSSLQGGTDTQYF; cdr3_nt: TGTGCCAGCTCATCCCTCCAGGGGGGGACAGATACGCAGTATTTT
j_call: TRBJ2-7; clone_size: -; d_call: TRBD2; v_call: TRBV24-1; cdr3_aa: CATSDPSTSIEQYF; cdr3_nt: TGTGCCACCAGTGATCCCTCGACTAGCATCGAGCAGTACTTC
j_call: TRBJ2-4; clone_size: -; d_call: -; v_call: TRBV6-5; cdr3_aa: CASSLSVGNIQYF; cdr3_nt: TGTGCCAGCAGTTTGTCAGTAGGGAACATTCAGTACTTC
j_call: TRBJ2-7; clone_size: many; d_call: -; v_call: TRBV5-1; cdr3_aa: CASSHAVGSEQYF; cdr3_nt: TGCGCCAGCAGCCACGCGGTGGGATCCGAGCAGTACTTC
j_call: TRBJ2-7; clone_size: many; d_call: -; v_call: TRBV27; cdr3_aa: CASQGGLGEQYF; cdr3_nt: TGTGCCAGCCAGGGAGGTCTCGGCGAGCAGTACTTC
j_call: TRBJ2-5; clone_size: -; d_call: TRBD2; v_call: TRBV20-1; cdr3_aa: CSAGGSGGYQETQYF; cdr3_nt: TGCAGTGCGGGGGGTAGCGGGGGGTACCAAGAGACCCAGTACTTC
j_call: TRBJ1-2; clone_size: many; d_call: TRBD1; v_call: TRBV27; cdr3_aa: CASLIDGGGFYGYTF; cdr3_nt: TGTGCCAGCCTTATAGATGGAGGGGGCTTCTATGGCTACACCTTC
j_call: TRBJ1-3; clone_size: many; d_call: -; v_call: TRBV18; cdr3_aa: CASSREQNSGNTIYF; cdr3_nt: TGTGCCAGCTCACGGGAACAGAACTCTGGAAACACCATATATTTT
j_call: TRBJ2-3; clone_size: many; d_call: TRBD1; v_call: TRBV7-8; cdr3_aa: CASSFRDSRTDTQYF; cdr3_nt: TGTGCCAGCAGTTTTAGGGACAGCCGCACAGATACGCAGTATTTT